Each of the 31 T cell receptor beta chains below was sequenced from the same sample in a study of CD8+CD57+ T cells in acquired aplastic anemia (dated 2018 in TCRdb). Sequencing instrument: Illumina HiSeq 2000. TCR beta VDJ combination and CDR3 sequence profiling used genomic DNA as the template. TCRdb itself trimmed the public reads at Q25 with fastp, ran MiXCR and retained productive beta chains. Rows are combined by CDR3 protein, so each entry shows the most common genes and DNA. This sample is represented by 150,000 to 200,000 distinct CDR3 sequences; approximately 40% of them were singletons. The top ten clonotypes cover approximately 1% of the sample. The source material was sorted CD4+, CD8+, or CD8+CD57+ T cells (not recorded which) from PBMCs. The source of these receptors is a human donor in good health.

The chain recombines TRBV5-1 with TRBJ2-5; 15 nucleotides match TRBD2. Per the germline V gene, CDR1 is SGHRS and CDR2 is YFSETQ. The CDR3 has 17 residues. V lost 2 bases to trimming and J lost 2 bases; unmatched junction nucleotides: 4. Here the CDR3 reads CASSLWTSGRGQETQYF. The CDR3, as DNA: TGCGCCAGCAGCTTATGGACTAGCGGGAGGGGACAAGAGACCCAGTACTTC.

The rearrangement uses TRBV6-1 and TRBJ2-5; 8 bases align to TRBD2. The J segment lost 1 base and the V segment lost 7 bases, leaving 5 bases of the junction unmatched. Germline CDR1 and CDR2: MNHNS and SASEGT. The length of the CDR3 is 14 residues. CDR3 loop: CASTNGGAQETQYF. CDR3 DNA sequence: TGTGCCAGCACTAACGGGGGGGCCCAAGAGACCCAGTACTTC.

This clonotype occurred many times. V gene TRBV9 combines with J gene TRBJ2-7; the D is unclear. Trimming removed 4 bases at V and 1 base at J, with 9 bases between. This CDR3 has 13 amino acids. From germline, CDR1 is SGDLS and CDR2 YYNGEE. The CDR3 sequence is CASSPDISYEQYF. CDR3 nucleotide sequence: TGTGCCAGCAGCCCCGACATATCCTACGAGCAGTACTTC.

Ten or more counts support this clonotype. The chain has TRBV9 and TRBJ2-3; D is uncertain. Germline V lookup: CDR1 SGDLS, CDR2 YYNGEE. CDR3 size: 12 residues. Between the trimmed V and J ends, which lost 6 bases and 1 base, there was a span of 6 bases. The DNA of the CDR3 is TGTGCCAGCAACGATGGCACAGATACGCAGTATTTT. Encoded protein: CASNDGTDTQYF.

The rearrangement joins TRBV10-3 to TRBJ1-1; 12 bases agree with TRBD1. CDR1 is ENHRY and CDR2 is SYGVKD in the germline V gene. This CDR3 has 15 amino acids. The trim removed 10 bases at V and 8 bases at J, leaving 14 bases unmatched. CDR3: CATGQGAEGSTEAFF. In DNA form, the CDR3 reads TGTGCCACGGGACAGGGGGCCGAGGGGAGCACCGAAGCTTTCTTT.

The chain employs TRBV10-3 and TRBJ2-1; 9 bases are shared with TRBD2. V was clipped by 6 bases and J by 8 bases; unmatched bases: 5. Germline CDR1 is ENHRY and CDR2 is SYGVKD. CDR3 length: 13 amino acids. The CDR3 coding sequence is TGTGCCATCAGGACTAGCGGCCTCGATGAGCAGTTCTTC. It yields the protein CAIRTSGLDEQFF.

The chain couples TRBV12-3 or TRBV12-4 to TRBJ1-2; D ambiguous. CDR3 length: 14 residues. Trimming removed 3 bases from V and 1 base from J, with 9 bases in between. The CDR3 is CASSFYGVNYGYTF. The DNA for the CDR3 is TGTGCCAGCAGTTTTTATGGGGTTAACTATGGCTACACCTTC.

This clonotype was recorded only once. The rearrangement links TRBV25-1 to TRBJ2-7; 8 bases are shared with TRBD2. With 7 bases clipped from V and 2 bases from J, the junction kept 10 bases outside the gene matches. The length of the CDR3 is 15 residues. Germline CDR1 and CDR2: MGHDK and SYGVNS. In nucleotides, the CDR3 is TGTGCCAGCACCTTCGGGACGGGGGGGGCCTACGAGCAGTACTTC. Its translation is CASTFGTGGAYEQYF.

The rearrangement links TRBV7-9 to TRBJ1-2, with 11 nucleotides matching TRBD1. CDR1 is SEHNR, CDR2 FQNEAQ, per germline (reference sequence). The V segment lost 5 bases and the J segment 4 bases; nucleotides outside the gene matches: 3. This CDR3 spans 14 amino acids. CDR3 amino acids: CASSRDRGGYGYTF. The CDR3 coding sequence is TGTGCCAGCAGCCGGGACAGGGGGGGCTATGGCTACACCTTC.

V and J are TRBV19 and TRBJ1-1; D gene uncertain. There are 11 residues in the CDR3. Germline V lookup: CDR1 LNHDA, CDR2 SQIVND (reference sequence). Trimming left V 3 bases short and J 8 bases short, with 7 bases between. The CDR3 DNA reads TGTGCCAGTAGTATTGGGAGGGAAGCTTTCTTT. It specifies CASSIGREAFF.

The rearrangement joins TRBV29-1 to TRBJ2-5; perhaps TRBD1 as D (6 bases). V was shortened by 5 bases and J by 5 bases, with 18 bases between the two germline ends. Germline CDR1 SQVTM, CDR2 ANQGSEA. The CDR3 is made up of 14 amino acids. The CDR3 DNA follows: TGCAGCGTTCCTATCATTGGGACAAGGGAGACCCAGTACTTC. This sequence encodes CSVPIIGTRETQYF.

In its sample, this clonotype was seen many times. The J gene is TRBJ1-5, the V gene TRBV5-1; unclear D gene. The CDR3 length is 14 residues. Trimming shortened V by 4 bases and J by 4 bases, and 12 bases separated the two germline ends. In germline, CDR1 is SGHRS, CDR2 YFSETQ. The CDR3 here is CASSMDGQNQPQHF. The CDR3 region has the DNA TGCGCCAGCAGCATGGACGGGCAGAATCAGCCCCAGCATTTT.

This chain links TRBV10-3 with TRBJ1-6; TRBD1 might be the D (6 bases). Trimming cost V 6 bases and J 5 bases, with 14 bases left between them. This CDR3 has 15 amino acids. CDR1 is ENHRY, CDR2 SYGVKD, per germline. The CDR3 coding sequence is TGTGCCATCAGGCCAGGGGACGGCCATAATTCACCCCTCCACTTT. This sequence encodes CAIRPGDGHNSPLHF.

This chain connects TRBV13 to TRBJ2-1; 13 bases align to TRBD2. This CDR3 comprises 18 residues. Germline CDR1 PRHDT, CDR2 FYEKMQ (reference sequence). V was pared by 5 bases and J by 6 bases, with 13 bases of the junction left unmatched. The CDR3 DNA reads TGTGCCAGCAGCCTACGCCGACTCGGACTAGCGGGAGCCAATGAGCAGTTCTTC. Amino acid sequence: CASSLRRLGLAGANEQFF.

The chain recombines TRBV4-1 with TRBJ1-6; D not certain. The germline gives CDR1 MGHRA, CDR2 YSYEKL. The CDR3 is 11 residues long. V lost 8 bases to trimming and J lost 5 bases, with 4 bases between them. This CDR3 is CASSDNSPLHF. The CDR3 coding sequence is TGCGCCAGCTCTGATAATTCACCCCTCCACTTT.

This clonotype appeared many times. The DNA for the CDR3 is TGCGCCAGCAGCCAAGGGAGGGGAACAGGGGGATCTGGAAACACCATATATTTT. Translation: CASSQGRGTGGSGNTIYF. The chain recombines TRBV4-1 with TRBJ1-3; 8 bases are shared with TRBD1. CDR1 is MGHRA, CDR2 YSYEKL, per germline. With 1 base clipped from V and 1 base from J, the junction kept 9 bases outside the gene matches. The CDR3 is made up of 18 amino acids.

The sample holds many counts of this clonotype. The chain carries TRBV6-4 and TRBJ2-1; 12 nucleotides align to TRBD2. Germline trimming cut 3 bases from V and 3 bases from J; bases unmatched to any gene: 0. Per the germline V gene, CDR1 is MRHNA and CDR2 is SNTAGT. This CDR3 has 15 residues. The CDR3 loop is CASSEGLAGYNEQFF. The CDR3 DNA is TGTGCCAGCAGTGAGGGACTAGCGGGCTACAATGAGCAGTTCTTC.

This clonotype is labeled medium-sized (0.01 to 0.1%). CDR3: CASSDGTGGGEQYF. The CDR3 DNA follows: TGTGCCAGCAGTGACGGGACAGGGGGAGGCGAGCAGTACTTC. The chain carries TRBV2 and TRBJ2-7; 11 bases align to TRBD1. The CDR3 covers 14 residues. The germline gives CDR1 SNHLY, CDR2 FYNNEI. V was pared by 3 bases and J by 6 bases, with 4 bases of the junction left unmatched.

About this clonotype itself: This CDR3 is missing its conserved last phenylalanine or tryptophan, likely due to a read error. This chain uses TRBV15 with TRBJ1-6; 7 positions match TRBD1. Germline CDR1 and CDR2: LNHNV and YYDKDF (reference sequence). The CDR3 has 17 residues. V was pared by 0 bases and J by 7 bases, with 9 bases of the junction left unmatched. CDR3 residues: CATSREGPGQRNSPLHL. As DNA, the CDR3 is TGTGCCACCAGCAGAGAGGGGCCGGGACAGAGGAATTCACCCCTCCACCTT.

This clonotype has a single count. The chain combines TRBV3-1 with TRBJ2-7; D unclear. Trimming stripped 0 bases from V and 8 bases from J, with 11 bases between. CDR1 and CDR2 (germline): LGHDT, YNNKEL (reference sequence). This CDR3 contains 13 residues. The CDR3 nucleotides read TGTGCCAGCAGCCAAGAGTCTACTCTCAAGCAGTACTTC. Translated: CASSQESTLKQYF.

This chain links TRBV9 with TRBJ2-7, with D possibly matching TRBD1 (5 bases). V was trimmed by 6 bases and J by 6 bases, leaving 10 bases between them. In germline, CDR1 is SGDLS, CDR2 YYNGEE. This CDR3 has 11 amino acids. The CDR3 region has the DNA TGTGCCAGCAAGGTAGGGGTCGAGCAGTACTTC. It yields the protein CASKVGVEQYF. The variable domain in full, with the rest retrieved from reference TRBV9 and TRBJ2-7, is DSGVTQTPKHLITATGQRVTLRCSPRSGDLSVYWYQQSLDQGLQFLIQYYNGEERAKGNILERFSAQQFPDLHSELNLSSLELGDSALYFCASKVGVEQYFGPGTRLTVT.

This chain joins TRBV20-1 and TRBJ1-5; D remains unclear. Trimming stripped 0 bases from V and 5 bases from J, with 11 bases between. The CDR3 covers 14 residues. The germline CDR1 and CDR2 sequences are DFQATT and SNEGSKA (reference sequence). The CDR3 region is CSAREGGRDQPQHF. The CDR3 DNA follows: TGCAGTGCTAGAGAAGGAGGGAGAGATCAGCCCCAGCATTTT.

This chain links TRBV18 with TRBJ1-2; D is undetermined. The CDR3 length is 14 residues. Trimming took off 3 bases at V and 2 bases at J, with 10 bases between the two ends. Germline CDR1 is KGHSH and CDR2 is LQKENI. The CDR3 here is CASSPDGMNYGYTF. CDR3 DNA sequence: TGTGCCAGCTCACCGGACGGCATGAACTATGGCTACACCTTC.

This clonotype has at least ten counts. CDR3 protein: CASSSGQVNSPLHF. The DNA for the CDR3 is TGTGCCAGCAGCTCGGGACAGGTGAATTCACCCCTCCACTTT. The rearrangement uses TRBV7-3 and TRBJ1-6, with TRBD1 matching over 8 bases. The germline V gene encodes CDR1 SGHTA and CDR2 FQGTGA. The CDR3 has 14 amino acids. Trimming cost V 4 bases and J 7 bases; bases outside gene matches: 3.

This chain uses TRBV10-3 with TRBJ2-7; the D call may be TRBD1 or TRBD2 (5 bases each). V was cut by 4 bases and J by 4 bases, with 8 bases left in between. The CDR3 is 12 residues long. Germline CDR1 ENHRY, CDR2 SYGVKD. For the CDR3, the DNA is TGTGCCATCAGTGCGGGACGGTACGAGCAGTACTTC. Translating it yields CAISAGRYEQYF.

V is TRBV27 and J is TRBJ1-2; D might be TRBD1 (6 bases). Germline values: CDR1 MNHEY, CDR2 SMNVEV (reference sequence). Trimming removed 0 bases at V and 7 bases at J, with 18 bases between. The CDR3 consists of 16 residues. CDR3 loop: CASSLSTVRGGAGYTF. The CDR3 bases are TGTGCCAGCAGTTTATCGACCGTACGTGGGGGGGCTGGCTACACCTTC.

This clonotype was seen ten or more times. The gene calls are TRBV7-8 and TRBJ1-2; D is perhaps TRBD1 (5 bases). The germline V and J ends were trimmed by 5 bases and 12 bases, with 22 bases remaining between them. The CDR3 is made up of 14 amino acids. In germline, CDR1 is SGHVS, CDR2 FQNEAQ. CDR3 nucleotide sequence: TGTGCCAGCAGCCCCTCTGAACAGGTCTCGTACCACACCTTC. As protein: CASSPSEQVSYHTF.

This clonotype showed up many times. Written as DNA, the CDR3 is TGCGCCAGCAGTGAGAGGTATCGGGTTAGGTGGACTGAAGCTTTCTTT. Its protein is CASSERYRVRWTEAFF. This rearrangement joins TRBV10-1 to TRBJ1-1; D not certain. There are 16 residues in the CDR3. Germline V CDR1 and CDR2: WNHNN, SYGVQD (reference sequence). The V end lost 2 bases, the J end lost 5 bases, and 18 bases lay between the germline ends.

The chain is built from TRBV10-2 and TRBJ2-1; no clear D gene. V lost 1 base and J 5 bases, leaving 0 bases between the germline ends. The CDR3 extends over 11 amino acids. CDR1 and CDR2 from the germline V gene are WSHSY and SAAADI. In DNA form, the CDR3 reads TGCGCCAGCAGTGAGTACAATGAGCAGTTCTTC. Translation: CASSEYNEQFF.

V is TRBV6-4 and J is TRBJ1-2; TRBD1 is a possible D gene (5 bases). Germline-derived CDR1 and CDR2 are MRHNA and SNTAGT. This CDR3 has 14 amino acids. Trimming removed 3 bases from V and 0 bases from J, with 8 bases in between. CDR3: CASSEQASNYGYTF. CDR3 in DNA: TGTGCCAGCAGTGAACAGGCGTCTAACTATGGCTACACCTTC.

This clonotype has just one count. The V and J genes are TRBV7-2 and TRBJ2-5, with 7 bases fitting TRBD2. V was pared by 6 bases and J by 5 bases, with 6 bases of the junction left unmatched. CDR1 and CDR2 from the germline V gene are SGHTA and FQGNSA. CDR3 length: 13 amino acids. In DNA form, the CDR3 reads TGTGCCAGCAGGACAGCGGGAAGTGAGACCCAGTACTTC. It is translated as CASRTAGSETQYF.